The 20 T cell receptor beta chains below were found in one sample sequenced in a study of cytomegalovirus exposure and HLA in healthy donors. The PCR made use of 60 Vbeta and 13 Jbeta primers. Assay used: immunoSEQ multiplex PCR; TCRdb lists only in-frame clones, some missing. The sample holds approximately 110,000 clones; approximately 80% are singletons and the top ten take 9.5% to 15%. The specimen sequenced was PBMCs. The source is a woman aged 40 to 49 in good health and CMV-seropositive.

This chain connects TRBV19 to TRBJ2-1; D possibly corresponds to TRBD2 (6 bases). The germline gives CDR1 LNHDA, CDR2 SQIVND (reference sequence). Trimming took off 3 bases at V and 7 bases at J, with 22 bases between the two ends. CDR3 size: 17 residues. CDR3 in DNA: TGTGCCAGTAGTATTTCAGGGACTGACGGTGGGTTTAATGAGCAGTTCTTC. Protein sequence: CASSISGTDGGFNEQFF.

V gene TRBV5-4 combines with J gene TRBJ2-7, with TRBD1 identical over 7 bases. The junction had 8 bases not matched to a gene; V was cut back by 2 bases and J by 6 bases. This CDR3 is 14 amino acids long. Germline-derived CDR1 and CDR2 are SGHNT and YYREEE (reference sequence). Here the CDR3 reads CASSLNRQGAEQYF. For the CDR3, the DNA is TGTGCCAGCAGCTTAAACCGACAGGGAGCCGAGCAGTACTTC.

This sequence joins TRBV4-1 and TRBJ1-4; the match to TRBD1 covers 9 bases. The V gene's germline CDR1 is MGHRA and CDR2 YSYEKL. The CDR3 consists of 17 residues. After removal of 4 bases from V and 6 bases from J, the junction contained 12 bases not matched to a gene. The CDR3 reads CASSPYFIGDRDEKLFF. The CDR3 DNA reads as TGCGCCAGCAGCCCGTATTTTATAGGGGACAGGGATGAAAAACTGTTTTTT.

Note on this clone: Other DNA sequences of this sample code for an identical CDR3. The chain uses TRBV5-1 and TRBJ2-5, with D maybe TRBD2 (5 bases). The CDR3 loop spans 15 amino acids. Trimming left V 0 bases short and J 2 bases short, with 11 bases between. Germline assignment: CDR1 SGHRS and CDR2 YFSETQ. The CDR3 DNA follows: TGCGCCAGCAGCTTGGAAGGGAGACTACAAGAGACCCAGTACTTC. It specifies CASSLEGRLQETQYF.

The genes are TRBV4-2 and TRBJ2-1; possible D gene TRBD1, 5 bases. The CDR3 contains 15 residues. Germline CDR1 LGHNA, CDR2 YNFKEQ. With 1 base removed from V and 6 bases from J, the gap between germline ends came to 13 bases. Here the CDR3 reads CASSQVGGRGNEQFF. The CDR3, as DNA: TGTGCCAGCAGCCAAGTGGGCGGTAGGGGCAATGAGCAGTTCTTC.

With regard to this clone: At one of its ends the junction is not consistent with the germline gene, which may arise from a read error. This rearrangement joins TRBV7-9 to TRBJ2-7; weak D call: TRBD2 (6 bases). In germline, CDR1 is SEHNR, CDR2 FQNEAQ (reference sequence). There are 17 residues in the CDR3. CDR3 residues: CSSTYVSSGTVSYEQYF. CDR3 bases: TGTTCCAGCACCTACGTTAGTTCCGGGACTGTCTCCTACGAGCAGTACTTC.

V is TRBV5-1 and J is TRBJ1-2; possibly TRBD1 for D (5 bases). The CDR3 is made up of 14 amino acids. Between the trimmed V and J ends, which lost 2 bases and 4 bases, there was a span of 12 bases. Germline lookup yields CDR1 SGHRS and CDR2 YFSETQ. This chain's CDR3 is CASSLGQGGYGYTF. The CDR3 DNA sequence: TGCGCCAGCAGCTTAGGGCAGGGAGGCTATGGCTACACCTTC.

V gene TRBV30 combines with J gene TRBJ2-7; D may be TRBD2 (5 bases). Germline loops: CDR1 GTSNPN, CDR2 SVGIG (reference sequence). The V end was cut by 0 bases, the J end by 6 bases, with 12 bases between. The CDR3 extends over 13 amino acids. For the CDR3, the DNA is TGTGCCTGGAGTGTACGATCGGGGTCCGAGCAGTACTTC. It is translated as CAWSVRSGSEQYF.

The chain has TRBV2 and TRBJ2-6; 8 nucleotides align to TRBD1. CDR1 SNHLY and CDR2 FYNNEI come from the germline V gene. CDR3 length equals 15 residues. The V and J ends lost 5 bases and 1 base, in that order; junction bases with no gene match: 1. CDR3 region: CASSYRGSGANVLTF. In nucleotides, the CDR3 is TGTGCCAGCAGTTACAGGGGGTCTGGGGCCAACGTCCTGACTTTC. The whole variable domain, remainder taken from reference TRBV2 and TRBJ2-6, is EPEVTQTPSHQVTQMGQEVILRCVPISNHLYFYWYRQILGQKVEFLVSFYNNEISEKSEIFDDQFSVERPDGSNFTLKIRSTKLEDSAMYFCASSYRGSGANVLTFGAGSRLTVL.

The chain has TRBV5-4 and TRBJ2-3, with D perhaps TRBD2 (5 bases). Trimming pared 1 base from V and 0 bases from J, leaving 9 bases between. This CDR3 is built from 15 residues. The V gene's germline CDR1 is SGHNT and CDR2 YYREEE (reference sequence). The CDR3 bases are TGTGCCAGCAGCTTGTCAGCGGCGAGCACAGATACGCAGTATTTT. It translates to CASSLSAASTDTQYF.

CDR3 nucleotides: TGTGCCAGCAGCCCGAAACAGGGGAACACTGAAGCTTTCTTT. It encodes CASSPKQGNTEAFF. This chain links TRBV7-2 with TRBJ1-1, with a tentative D call TRBD1 (6 bases). Per germline, CDR1 SGHTA and CDR2 FQGNSA. V gave up 5 bases and J gave up 1 base, with 11 bases separating them. The CDR3 contains 14 residues.

V and J are TRBV6-6 and TRBJ1-2; 7 bases map to TRBD1. Germline assignment: CDR1 MNHNY and CDR2 SVGAGI (reference sequence). The ends lost 6 bases at V and 7 bases at J; junction bases unmatched: 8. The CDR3 contains 13 residues. As DNA, the CDR3 is TGTGCCAGCAGCTTCGAGGGGGCTGGTGGCTACACCTTC. It yields the protein CASSFEGAGGYTF.

The V call is TRBV5-1, the J call TRBJ2-6; 8 positions match TRBD1. V gave up 0 bases and J gave up 2 bases; unmatched junction bases: 4. The CDR3 consists of 17 residues. In germline, CDR1 is SGHRS, CDR2 YFSETQ. CDR3 bases: TGCGCCAGCAGCTTGGACCCAGGGGGCGCTGGGGCCAACGTCCTGACTTTC. Its translation: CASSLDPGGAGANVLTF. Together with reference TRBV5-1 and TRBJ2-6, the CDR3 gives the full variable domain: KAGVTQTPRYLIKTRGQQVTLSCSPISGHRSVSWYQQTPGQGLQFLFEYFSETQRNKGNFPGRFSGRQFSNSRSEMNVSTLELGDSALYLCASSLDPGGAGANVLTFGAGSRLTVL.

The chain uses TRBV7-2 and TRBJ2-2; D possibly corresponds to TRBD2 (5 bases). The germline V gene has CDR1 SGHTA and CDR2 FQGNSA. V was clipped by 2 bases and J by 4 bases, with 11 bases between them. The CDR3 has 15 residues. The CDR3 is CASSLTGLSTGELFF. The CDR3 DNA reads as TGTGCCAGCAGCTTAACGGGATTAAGCACCGGGGAGCTGTTTTTT.

This sequence joins TRBV5-1 and TRBJ2-5; TRBD2 matches 10 bases. V shed 0 bases and J 4 bases; nucleotides not matched to a gene: 0. This CDR3 has 14 amino acids. In germline, CDR1 is SGHRS, CDR2 YFSETQ. CDR3 bases: TGCGCCAGCAGCTTGGCTAGCGGGAGAGAGACCCAGTACTTC. It yields the protein CASSLASGRETQYF.

V is TRBV18 and J is TRBJ2-1, with 9 bases aligning to TRBD2. The CDR3 totals 14 residues. CDR1 KGHSH and CDR2 LQKENI come from the germline V gene. V lost 6 bases to trimming and J lost 7 bases; unmatched junction nucleotides: 7. The DNA for the CDR3 is TGTGCCAGCTCCAAGCGGGAGGCTGTAAATGAGCAGTTCTTC. Protein product: CASSKREAVNEQFF. Together with reference TRBV18 and TRBJ2-1, the CDR3 gives the full variable domain: NAGVMQNPRHLVRRRGQEARLRCSPMKGHSHVYWYRQLPEEGLKFMVYLQKENIIDESGMPKERFSAEFPKEGPSILRIQQVVRGDSAAYFCASSKREAVNEQFFGPGTRLTVL.

Only a few counts were recorded for this clone. The J gene is TRBJ2-3, the V gene TRBV5-4; no reliable D call. This CDR3 contains 11 residues. Germline CDR1 is SGHNT and CDR2 is YYREEE (reference sequence). Trimming removed 2 bases at V and 6 bases at J, with 4 bases between. The CDR3: CASSFADTQYF. The CDR3 region has the DNA TGTGCCAGCAGCTTTGCGGATACGCAGTATTTT.

J is TRBJ1-6 and V is TRBV28; D not resolved. Germline loops: CDR1 MDHEN, CDR2 SYDVKM. This CDR3 has 15 amino acids. V was shortened by 2 bases and J by 3 bases, with 8 bases between the two germline ends. The CDR3 protein is CASSLGPFYNSPLHF. CDR3 DNA: TGTGCCAGCAGTTTAGGGCCATTCTATAATTCACCCCTCCACTTT.

The chain carries TRBV10-3 and TRBJ1-6; no definite D call. The CDR3 loop spans 14 amino acids. Trimming pared 3 bases from V and 8 bases from J, leaving 11 bases between. The germline CDR1 and CDR2 sequences are ENHRY and SYGVKD. The DNA of the CDR3 is TGTGCCATCAGTGACCGGGGAAGTGATTCACCCCTCCACTTT. This translates into CAISDRGSDSPLHF.

This rearrangement joins TRBV28 to TRBJ1-2, with 8 positions matching TRBD1. The V segment lost 10 bases and the J segment 5 bases; nucleotides outside the gene matches: 9. The CDR3 length is 13 residues. Germline CDR1 reads MDHEN; CDR2 reads SYDVKM. In DNA, the CDR3 is TGTGCCACAGGGGGCGCGTCCAATTATGGCTACACCTTC. Encoded protein: CATGGASNYGYTF.